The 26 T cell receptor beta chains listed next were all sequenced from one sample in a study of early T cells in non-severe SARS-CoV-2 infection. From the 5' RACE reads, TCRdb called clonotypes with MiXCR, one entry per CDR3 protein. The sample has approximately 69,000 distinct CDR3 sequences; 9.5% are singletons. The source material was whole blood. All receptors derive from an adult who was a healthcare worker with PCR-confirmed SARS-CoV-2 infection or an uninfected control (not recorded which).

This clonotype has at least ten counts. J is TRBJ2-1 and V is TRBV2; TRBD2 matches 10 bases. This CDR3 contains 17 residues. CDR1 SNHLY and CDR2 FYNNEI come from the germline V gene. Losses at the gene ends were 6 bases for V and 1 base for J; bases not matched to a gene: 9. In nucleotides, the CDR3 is TGTGCCAGCAGCGGTGAGCGGGGGGGTGTATCCTACAATGAGCAGTTCTTC. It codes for CASSGERGGVSYNEQFF.

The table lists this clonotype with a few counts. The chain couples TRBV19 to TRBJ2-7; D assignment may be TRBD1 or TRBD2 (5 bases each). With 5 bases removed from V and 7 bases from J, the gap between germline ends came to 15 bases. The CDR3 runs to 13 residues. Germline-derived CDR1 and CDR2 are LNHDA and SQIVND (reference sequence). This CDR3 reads CASSDRSGGEQYF. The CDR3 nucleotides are TGTGCCAGTAGTGACAGATCCGGCGGGGAGCAGTACTTC.

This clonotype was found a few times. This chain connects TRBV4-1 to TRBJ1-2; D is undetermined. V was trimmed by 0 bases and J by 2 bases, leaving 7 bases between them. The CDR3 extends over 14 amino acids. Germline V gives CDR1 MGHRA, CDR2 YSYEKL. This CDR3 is CASSQDWMNYGYTF. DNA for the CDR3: TGCGCCAGCAGCCAAGATTGGATGAACTATGGCTACACCTTC.

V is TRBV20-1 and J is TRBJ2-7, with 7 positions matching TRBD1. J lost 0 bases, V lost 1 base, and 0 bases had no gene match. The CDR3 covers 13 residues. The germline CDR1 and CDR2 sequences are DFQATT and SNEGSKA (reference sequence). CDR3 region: CSARGDSSYEQYF. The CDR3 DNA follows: TGCAGTGCTAGAGGGGACAGCTCCTACGAGCAGTACTTC.

The CDR3 protein is CAIIPGQGASEQYF. The CDR3 DNA reads as TGTGCCATCATTCCGGGACAGGGGGCAAGCGAGCAGTACTTC. The chain combines TRBV10-3 with TRBJ2-7, with 12 bases fitting TRBD1. The germline CDR1 and CDR2 sequences are ENHRY and SYGVKD. The CDR3 runs 14 residues. The ends lost 7 bases at V and 6 bases at J; junction bases unmatched: 7.

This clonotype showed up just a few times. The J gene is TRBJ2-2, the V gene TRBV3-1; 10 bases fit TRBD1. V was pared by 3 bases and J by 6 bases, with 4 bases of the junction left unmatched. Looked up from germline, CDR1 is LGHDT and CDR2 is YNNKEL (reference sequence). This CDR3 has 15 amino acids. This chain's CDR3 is CASSQPGTGAGELFF. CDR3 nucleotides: TGTGCCAGCAGCCAGCCCGGGACAGGGGCCGGGGAGCTGTTTTTT. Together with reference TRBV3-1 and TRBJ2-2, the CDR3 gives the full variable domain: DTAVSQTPKYLVTQMGNDKSIKCEQNLGHDTMYWYKQDSKKFLKIMFSYNNKELIINETVPNRFSPKSPDKAHLNLHINSLELGDSAVYFCASSQPGTGAGELFFGEGSRLTVL.

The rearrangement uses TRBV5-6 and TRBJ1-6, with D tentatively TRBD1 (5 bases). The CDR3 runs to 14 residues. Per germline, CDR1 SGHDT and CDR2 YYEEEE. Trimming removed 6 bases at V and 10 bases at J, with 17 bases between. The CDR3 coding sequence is TGTGCCAGCACCACCGGACCATGGGGGTCACCCCTCCACTTT. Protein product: CASTTGPWGSPLHF.

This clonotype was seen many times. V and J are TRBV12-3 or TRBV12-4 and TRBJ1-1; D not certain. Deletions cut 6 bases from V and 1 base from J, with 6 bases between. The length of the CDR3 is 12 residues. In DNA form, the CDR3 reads TGTGCCAGCAGCCGAACGAACACTGAAGCTTTCTTT. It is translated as CASSRTNTEAFF.

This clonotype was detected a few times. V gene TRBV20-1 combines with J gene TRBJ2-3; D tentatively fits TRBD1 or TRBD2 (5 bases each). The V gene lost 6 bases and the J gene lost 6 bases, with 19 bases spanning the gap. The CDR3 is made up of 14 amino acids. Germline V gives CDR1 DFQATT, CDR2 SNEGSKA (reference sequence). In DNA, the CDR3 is TGCAGTGCCCGTGGACAAGAAGCGGTTGATACGCAGTATTTT. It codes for CSARGQEAVDTQYF.

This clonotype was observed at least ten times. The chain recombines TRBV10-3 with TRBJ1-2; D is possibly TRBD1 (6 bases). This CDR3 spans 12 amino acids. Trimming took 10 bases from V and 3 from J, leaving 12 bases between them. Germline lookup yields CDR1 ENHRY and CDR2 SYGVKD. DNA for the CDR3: TGTGCCACTCGCGAGGGGGACTATGGCTACACCTTC. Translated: CATREGDYGYTF.

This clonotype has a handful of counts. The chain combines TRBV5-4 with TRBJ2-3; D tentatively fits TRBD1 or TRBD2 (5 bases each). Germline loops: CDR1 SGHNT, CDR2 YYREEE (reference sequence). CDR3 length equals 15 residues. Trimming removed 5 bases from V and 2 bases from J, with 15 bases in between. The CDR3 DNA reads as TGTGCCAGCAGGCTGTCCGGGACCTCCACAGATACGCAGTATTTT. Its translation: CASRLSGTSTDTQYF.

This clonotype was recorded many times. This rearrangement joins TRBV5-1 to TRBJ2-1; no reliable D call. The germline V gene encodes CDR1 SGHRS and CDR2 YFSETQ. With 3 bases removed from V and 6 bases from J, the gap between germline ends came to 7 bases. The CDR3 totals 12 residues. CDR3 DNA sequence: TGCGCCAGCAGCTGGGGTAGCAATGAGCAGTTCTTC. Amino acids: CASSWGSNEQFF.

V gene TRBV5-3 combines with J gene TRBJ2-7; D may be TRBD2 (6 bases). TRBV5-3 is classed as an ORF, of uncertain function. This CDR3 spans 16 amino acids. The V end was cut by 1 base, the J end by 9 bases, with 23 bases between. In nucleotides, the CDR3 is TGTGCCAGAAGCTTGTTCCCCGGGAGCTCTTATAGCGGGCAGTACTTC. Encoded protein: CARSLFPGSSYSGQYF.

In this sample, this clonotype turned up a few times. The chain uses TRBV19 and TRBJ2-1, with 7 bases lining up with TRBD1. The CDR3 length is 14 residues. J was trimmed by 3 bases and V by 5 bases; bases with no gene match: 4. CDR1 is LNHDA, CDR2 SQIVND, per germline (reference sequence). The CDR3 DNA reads TGTGCCAGTAGTGGGGACAGACACTACAATGAGCAGTTCTTC. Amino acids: CASSGDRHYNEQFF.

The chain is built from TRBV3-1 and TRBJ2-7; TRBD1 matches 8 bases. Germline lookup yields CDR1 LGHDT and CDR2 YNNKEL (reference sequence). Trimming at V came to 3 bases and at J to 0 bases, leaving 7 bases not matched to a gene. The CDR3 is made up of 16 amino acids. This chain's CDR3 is CASSHLGTGLSYEQYF. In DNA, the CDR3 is TGTGCCAGCAGCCACCTCGGGACAGGCCTCTCCTACGAGCAGTACTTC.

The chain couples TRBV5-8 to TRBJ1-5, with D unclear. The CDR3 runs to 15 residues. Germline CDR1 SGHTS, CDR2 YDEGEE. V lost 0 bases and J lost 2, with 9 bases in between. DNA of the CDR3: TGTGCCAGCAGCTTGGTCCTAGCGGGCAATCAGCCCCAGCATTTT. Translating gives CASSLVLAGNQPQHF.

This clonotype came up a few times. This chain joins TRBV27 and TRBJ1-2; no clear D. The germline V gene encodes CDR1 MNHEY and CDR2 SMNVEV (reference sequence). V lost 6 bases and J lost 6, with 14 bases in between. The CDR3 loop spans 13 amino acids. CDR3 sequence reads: CASRPTSYHGYTF. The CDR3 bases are TGTGCCAGCAGACCCACTTCCTATCATGGCTACACCTTC.

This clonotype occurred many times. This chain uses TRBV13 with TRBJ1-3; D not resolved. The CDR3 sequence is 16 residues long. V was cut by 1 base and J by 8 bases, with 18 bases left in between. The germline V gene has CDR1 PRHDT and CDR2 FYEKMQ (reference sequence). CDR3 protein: CASSLEGGRTKDTIYF. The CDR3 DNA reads TGTGCCAGCAGCTTAGAGGGTGGTCGCACTAAAGACACCATATATTTT.

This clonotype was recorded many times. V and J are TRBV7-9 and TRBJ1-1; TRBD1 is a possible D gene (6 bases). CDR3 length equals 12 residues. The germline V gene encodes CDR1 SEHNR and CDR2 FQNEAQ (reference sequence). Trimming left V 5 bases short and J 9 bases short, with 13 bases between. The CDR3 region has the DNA TGTGCCAGCAGCCAACAGGGATCGCAAGCTTTCTTT. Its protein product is CASSQQGSQAFF.

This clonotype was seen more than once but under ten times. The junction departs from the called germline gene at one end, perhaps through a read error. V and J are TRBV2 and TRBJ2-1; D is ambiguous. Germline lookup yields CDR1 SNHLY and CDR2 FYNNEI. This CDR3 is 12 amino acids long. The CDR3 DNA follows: TGTGCCAGCAGTGAAATACCCCCCCTCTGGATCTTC. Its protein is CASSEIPPLWIF.

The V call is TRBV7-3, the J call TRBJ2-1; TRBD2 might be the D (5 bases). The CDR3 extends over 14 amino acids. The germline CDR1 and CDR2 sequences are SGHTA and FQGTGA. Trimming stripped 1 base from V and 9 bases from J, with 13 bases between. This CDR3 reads CASSLNLVGGEQFF. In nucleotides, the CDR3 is TGTGCCAGCAGCTTAAATCTGGTTGGAGGTGAGCAGTTCTTC.

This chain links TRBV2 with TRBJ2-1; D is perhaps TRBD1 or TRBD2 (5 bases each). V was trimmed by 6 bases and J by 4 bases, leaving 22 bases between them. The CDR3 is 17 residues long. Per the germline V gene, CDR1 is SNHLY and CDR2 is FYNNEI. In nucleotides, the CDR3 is TGTGCCAGCAGGTCCCCCATCGGGGACCCTGGGTACAATGAGCAGTTCTTC. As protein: CASRSPIGDPGYNEQFF. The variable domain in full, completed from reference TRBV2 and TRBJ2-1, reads EPEVTQTPSHQVTQMGQEVILRCVPISNHLYFYWYRQILGQKVEFLVSFYNNEISEKSEIFDDQFSVERPDGSNFTLKIRSTKLEDSAMYFCASRSPIGDPGYNEQFFGPGTRLTVL.

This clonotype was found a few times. The CDR3 DNA reads as TGCAGTGCTAGACCTGGAAGGGACAGCTACTCTGGAAACACCATATATTTT. It codes for CSARPGRDSYSGNTIYF. V gene TRBV20-1 combines with J gene TRBJ1-3, with 7 bases aligning to TRBD1. CDR1 and CDR2 (germline): DFQATT, SNEGSKA (reference sequence). CDR3 size: 17 residues. The trim removed 2 bases at V and 0 bases at J, leaving 10 bases unmatched.

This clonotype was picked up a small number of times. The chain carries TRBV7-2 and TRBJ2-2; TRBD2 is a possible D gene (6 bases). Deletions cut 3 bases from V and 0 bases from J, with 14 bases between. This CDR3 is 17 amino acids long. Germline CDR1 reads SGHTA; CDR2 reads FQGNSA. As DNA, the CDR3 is TGTGCCAGCAGCTTCCCCCGCGGGGCAGCGAACACCGGGGAGCTGTTTTTT. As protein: CASSFPRGAANTGELFF. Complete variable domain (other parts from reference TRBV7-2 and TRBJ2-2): GAGVSQSPSNKVTEKGKDVELRCDPISGHTALYWYRQSLGQGLEFLIYFQGNSAPDKSGLPSDRFSAERTGGSVSTLTIQRTQQEDSAVYLCASSFPRGAANTGELFFGEGSRLTVL.

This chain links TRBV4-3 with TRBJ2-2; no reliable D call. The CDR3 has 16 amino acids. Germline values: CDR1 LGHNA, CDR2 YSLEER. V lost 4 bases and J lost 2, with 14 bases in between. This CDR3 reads CASSPYRPPNTGELFF. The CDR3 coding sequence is TGCGCCAGCAGCCCTTACCGACCACCTAACACCGGGGAGCTGTTTTTT.

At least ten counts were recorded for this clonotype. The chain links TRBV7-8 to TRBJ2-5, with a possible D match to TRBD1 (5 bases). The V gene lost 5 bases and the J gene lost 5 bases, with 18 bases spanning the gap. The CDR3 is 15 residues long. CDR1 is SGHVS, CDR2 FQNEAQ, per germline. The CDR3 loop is CASSPRPGSGETQYF. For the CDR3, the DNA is TGTGCCAGCAGCCCGCGCCCAGGCTCAGGGGAGACCCAGTACTTC.